Included here is one T cell receptor (beta chain) sequence, with context. The sample comes from a study of blood T cell repertoires in COVID-19. Study summary: Researchers got acute and convalescent COVID-19 samples from the United States, Italy and Spain. PBMCs, B-cell-depleted T cells, or T cells were the source of the cDNA or gDNA that made up the material.

Original handling: Cell counts per sample came from amplifying reference gene primers. Assay used: immunoSEQ multiplex PCR; TCRdb lists only in-frame clones, some missing. That table gives V, J and clone size, and the DNA gave D and trimming. The sample holds 150,000 to 180,000 clones, about four fifths seen once. The CDR3 has 15 residues. Germline V gene lookup returns CDR1 SGHTA and CDR2 FQGNSA. The V end was cut by 6 bases, the J end by 0 bases, with 14 bases between. V usage is TRBV7-2 and J usage is TRBJ1-1, with a weak D call TRBD1 (6 bases). Material for sequencing was peripheral blood. The receptor was derived from a woman aged 55-69 years with acute or convalescent COVID-19. CDR3 sequence: CASRGGEGVNTEAFF. The DNA of the CDR3 is TGTGCCAGCAGGGGAGGGGAGGGGGTGAACACTGAAGCTTTCTTT.